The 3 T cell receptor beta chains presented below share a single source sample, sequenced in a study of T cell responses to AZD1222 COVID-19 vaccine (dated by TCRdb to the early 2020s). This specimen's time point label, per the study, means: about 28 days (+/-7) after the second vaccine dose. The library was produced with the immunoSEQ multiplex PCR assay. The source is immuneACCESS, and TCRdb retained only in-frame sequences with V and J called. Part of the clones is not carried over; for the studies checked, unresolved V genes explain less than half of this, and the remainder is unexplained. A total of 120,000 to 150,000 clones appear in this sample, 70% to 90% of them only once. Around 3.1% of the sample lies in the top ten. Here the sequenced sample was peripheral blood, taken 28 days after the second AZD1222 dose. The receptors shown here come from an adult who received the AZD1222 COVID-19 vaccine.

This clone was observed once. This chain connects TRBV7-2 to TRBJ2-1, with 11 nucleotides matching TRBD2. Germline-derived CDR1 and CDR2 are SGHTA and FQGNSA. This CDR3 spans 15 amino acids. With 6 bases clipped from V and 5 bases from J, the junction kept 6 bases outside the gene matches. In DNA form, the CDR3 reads TGTGCCAGCAGACTGGGACTAGCGGAGAACAATGAGCAGTTCTTC. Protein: CASRLGLAENNEQFF.

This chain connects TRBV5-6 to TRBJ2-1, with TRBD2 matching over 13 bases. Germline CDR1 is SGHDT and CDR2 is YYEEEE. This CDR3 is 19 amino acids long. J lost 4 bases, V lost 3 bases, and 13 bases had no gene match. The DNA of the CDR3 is TGTGCCAGCAGCTCACCGCGGCCGGGGACTAGCGGGAAGTACAATGAGCAGTTCTTC. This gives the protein CASSSPRPGTSGKYNEQFF.

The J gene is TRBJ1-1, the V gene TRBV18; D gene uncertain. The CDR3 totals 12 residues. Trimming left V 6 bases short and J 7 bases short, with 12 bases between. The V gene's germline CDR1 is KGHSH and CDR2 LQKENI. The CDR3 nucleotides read TGTGCCAGCTCGGTCAGTGACGGTGAAGCTTTCTTT. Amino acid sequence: CASSVSDGEAFF. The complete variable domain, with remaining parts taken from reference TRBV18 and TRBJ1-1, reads NAGVMQNPRHLVRRRGQEARLRCSPMKGHSHVYWYRQLPEEGLKFMVYLQKENIIDESGMPKERFSAEFPKEGPSILRIQQVVRGDSAAYFCASSVSDGEAFFGQGTRLTVV.